Below, 17 T cell receptor beta chains from the same sample are listed, as sequenced in a study of cytomegalovirus exposure and HLA in healthy donors. The PCR contained 60 Vbeta and 13 Jbeta primers. TCRdb's copy holds only in-frame clones and misses some; the assay was immunoSEQ multiplex PCR. The sample lists about 150,000 clones, about 80% seen once, with around 4.1% in the top ten. The sequencing sample was made of PBMCs. These receptors all come from a woman aged 40 to 50 in good health and CMV-seronegative.

V is TRBV7-8 and J is TRBJ1-1; tentatively, D is TRBD1 (6 bases). V was cut by 2 bases and J by 4 bases, with 14 bases left in between. The CDR3 consists of 15 residues. Germline values: CDR1 SGHVS, CDR2 FQNEAQ. The CDR3 DNA reads TGTGCCAGCAGCTTAACAGGGCAATTAGGCACTGAAGCTTTCTTT. It specifies CASSLTGQLGTEAFF.

The V call is TRBV6-4, the J call TRBJ2-7; a possible D gene is TRBD2 (6 bases). V lost 6 bases, J lost 1 base, and 13 bases lay in between. The CDR3 is 14 amino acids. CDR1 is MRHNA and CDR2 is SNTAGT in the germline V gene. CDR3 bases: TGTGCCAGCAGGATACTAGCTACTTCCTACGAGCAGTACTTC. It yields the protein CASRILATSYEQYF.

The rearrangement joins TRBV7-2 to TRBJ1-1, with D maybe TRBD1 (5 bases). The CDR3 spans 18 residues. The V end lost 1 base, the J end lost 4 bases, and 22 bases lay between the germline ends. The germline V gene encodes CDR1 SGHTA and CDR2 FQGNSA. CDR3 nucleotides: TGTGCCAGCAGCTTAGGATCATTAGGAGGCCTGGGGGGCACTGAAGCTTTCTTT. Protein product: CASSLGSLGGLGGTEAFF. Variable domain in full (rest from reference TRBV7-2 and TRBJ1-1): GAGVSQSPSNKVTEKGKDVELRCDPISGHTALYWYRQSLGQGLEFLIYFQGNSAPDKSGLPSDRFSAERTGGSVSTLTIQRTQQEDSAVYLCASSLGSLGGLGGTEAFFGQGTRLTVV.

V gene TRBV29-1 combines with J gene TRBJ1-1; 10 bases align to TRBD1. V trimming: 7 bases; J trimming: 6 bases; junction bases outside the gene matches: 11. CDR1 is SQVTM, CDR2 ANQGSEA, per germline. The CDR3 totals 14 residues. The CDR3 loop reads CSAVVGTGASEAFF. CDR3 nucleotide sequence: TGCAGCGCGGTAGTGGGGACAGGGGCTTCTGAAGCTTTCTTT.

This chain joins TRBV27 and TRBJ1-2; 7 bases fit TRBD1. V shed 3 bases, J shed 3 bases, and the junction held 7 bases outside the gene matches. Germline V CDR1 and CDR2: MNHEY, SMNVEV (reference sequence). The CDR3 spans 15 residues. The CDR3, as DNA: TGTGCCAGCAGTTTTATGAGGGGGCGATACTATGGCTACACCTTC. Protein sequence: CASSFMRGRYYGYTF.

This clone was counted once. Other nucleotide sequences in the sample specify the same CDR3. CDR3 DNA: TGTGCCAGCAGTTTAAGTAGGGGGCCCTACGAGCAGTACTTC. Translating gives CASSLSRGPYEQYF. The V call is TRBV28, the J call TRBJ2-7; 7 bases line up with TRBD1. Germline-derived CDR1 and CDR2 are MDHEN and SYDVKM. The CDR3 has 14 residues. The J segment lost 2 bases and the V segment lost 2 bases, leaving 3 bases of the junction unmatched.

V and J are TRBV5-1 and TRBJ1-1, with TRBD1 matching 8 bases. The CDR3 has 15 amino acids. V shed 2 bases and J 12 bases; nucleotides not matched to a gene: 15. The V gene's germline CDR1 is SGHRS and CDR2 YFSETQ. The CDR3 nucleotides are TGCGCCAGCAGCTTAAACCGTAGCAAGGGGACAGGCTCTTTCTTT. It yields the protein CASSLNRSKGTGSFF.

This rearrangement joins TRBV28 to TRBJ1-2; tentative D call: TRBD1 (6 bases). The CDR3 extends over 12 amino acids. Trimming took off 6 bases at V and 6 bases at J, with 11 bases between the two ends. In germline, CDR1 is MDHEN, CDR2 SYDVKM. The CDR3 DNA reads as TGTGCCAGCAGCCAGGGGCGGCATGGCTACACCTTC. It is translated as CASSQGRHGYTF.

The chain uses TRBV4-2 and TRBJ2-2; unclear D gene. Germline assignment: CDR1 LGHNA and CDR2 YNFKEQ. V lost 0 bases and J lost 8, with 13 bases in between. This CDR3 contains 15 residues. The CDR3 bases are TGTGCCAGCAGCCAAGATTTACAGCAAATAGGGGAGCTGTTTTTT. It translates to CASSQDLQQIGELFF.

This clone has just a few counts. For the CDR3, the DNA is TGTGCCAGCACAGGGGGCCGTACTGAAGCTTTCTTT. Translation: CASTGGRTEAFF. The chain uses TRBV25-1 and TRBJ1-1, with 8 bases that match TRBD1. Germline V gene lookup returns CDR1 MGHDK and CDR2 SYGVNS. The CDR3 loop spans 12 amino acids. After removal of 7 bases from V and 5 bases from J, the junction contained 3 bases not matched to a gene. The variable domain in full, with the rest retrieved from reference TRBV25-1 and TRBJ1-1, is EADIYQTPRYLVIGTGKKITLECSQTMGHDKMYWYQQDPGMELHLIHYSYGVNSTEKGDLSSESTVSRIRTEHFPLTLESARPSHTSQYLCASTGGRTEAFFGQGTRLTVV.

The chain employs TRBV7-9 and TRBJ1-5, with D perhaps matching TRBD1 (5 bases). Germline CDR1 reads SEHNR; CDR2 reads FQNEAQ (reference sequence). This CDR3 has 18 amino acids. V lost 1 base, J lost 0 bases, and 16 bases lay in between. For the CDR3, the DNA is TGTGCCAGCAGCTTAGAGTTTCAGGGCACCTATAGCAATCAGCCCCAGCATTTT. It specifies CASSLEFQGTYSNQPQHF.

The V call is TRBV28, the J call TRBJ2-5; D not resolved. The CDR3 covers 14 residues. Trimming removed 1 base at V and 5 bases at J, with 11 bases between. Germline V gene data show CDR1 as MDHEN and CDR2 as SYDVKM. CDR3 protein: CASSLLRFGETQYF. CDR3 nucleotide sequence: TGTGCCAGCAGTTTATTAAGGTTCGGGGAGACCCAGTACTTC.

The chain joins TRBV6-5 to TRBJ2-1, with 8 bases matching TRBD1. The CDR3 contains 14 residues. Germline assignment: CDR1 MNHEY and CDR2 SVGAGI. Unmatched junction bases numbered 9, after V lost 6 bases and J lost 8 bases. This CDR3 reads CASSKGQGWDEQFF. DNA for the CDR3: TGTGCCAGCAGCAAAGGACAGGGATGGGATGAGCAGTTCTTC.

V is TRBV9 and J is TRBJ2-1, with TRBD2 as a possible D gene (7 bases). Germline V gene lookup returns CDR1 SGDLS and CDR2 YYNGEE. V was pared by 0 bases and J by 10 bases, with 20 bases between. The CDR3 loop spans 16 amino acids. CDR3 loop: CASSVGVGGPLWEQFF. CDR3 in DNA: TGTGCCAGCAGCGTAGGAGTCGGGGGGCCTCTCTGGGAGCAGTTCTTC.

The chain recombines TRBV5-4 with TRBJ2-1, with TRBD2 matching over 9 bases. This CDR3 is built from 15 residues. Trimming removed 8 bases from V and 3 bases from J; junction bases left unmatched: 9. CDR1 SGHNT and CDR2 YYREEE come from the germline V gene (reference sequence). The CDR3 spells CASTRQRGDYNEQFF. The CDR3, as DNA: TGTGCCAGTACACGTCAGCGGGGGGACTACAATGAGCAGTTCTTC.

This clone was seen a few times. The chain is built from TRBV5-1 and TRBJ2-7; TRBD1 aligns across 9 bases. Germline CDR1 SGHRS, CDR2 YFSETQ. The length of the CDR3 is 16 residues. V shed 4 bases, J shed 7 bases, and the junction held 15 bases outside the gene matches. The CDR3 reads CASSERNRDRVQEQYF. The CDR3 nucleotides read TGCGCCAGCAGCGAAAGGAACCGGGACAGGGTTCAAGAGCAGTACTTC. Using reference TRBV5-1 and TRBJ2-7 for the parts outside the CDR3, the full variable domain is KAGVTQTPRYLIKTRGQQVTLSCSPISGHRSVSWYQQTPGQGLQFLFEYFSETQRNKGNFPGRFSGRQFSNSRSEMNVSTLELGDSALYLCASSERNRDRVQEQYFGPGTRLTVT.

J is TRBJ2-1 and V is TRBV29-1, with 10 bases that match TRBD2. V was clipped by 6 bases and J by 0 bases; unmatched bases: 5. CDR1 and CDR2 (germline): SQVTM, ANQGSEA. The CDR3 length is 15 residues. The CDR3 loop is CSVTAGGSSYNEQFF. The DNA for the CDR3 is TGCAGCGTGACAGCGGGAGGGAGCTCCTACAATGAGCAGTTCTTC.